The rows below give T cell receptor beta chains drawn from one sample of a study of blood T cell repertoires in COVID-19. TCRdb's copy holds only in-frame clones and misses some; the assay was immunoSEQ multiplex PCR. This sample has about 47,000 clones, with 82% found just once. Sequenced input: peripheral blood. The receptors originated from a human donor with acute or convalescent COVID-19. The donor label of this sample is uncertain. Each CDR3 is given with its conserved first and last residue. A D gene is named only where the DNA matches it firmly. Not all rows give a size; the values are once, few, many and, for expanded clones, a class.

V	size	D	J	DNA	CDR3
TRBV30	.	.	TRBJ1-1	TGTGCCTGGAGTGGGGGCAGGAACACTGAAGCTTTCTTT	CAWSGGRNTEAFF
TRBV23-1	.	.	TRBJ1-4	TGCGCCAGCGGACAAACAGGAGCCCTTAATGAAAAACTGTTTTTT	CASGQTGALNEKLFF
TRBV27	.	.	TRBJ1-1	TGTGCCAGCAGTTTATCGACAGACATGAACACTGAAGCTTTCTTT	CASSLSTDMNTEAFF
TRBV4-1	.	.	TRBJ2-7	TGCGCCAGCAGCCTTAACGGGAACTACGAGCAGTACTTC	CASSLNGNYEQYF
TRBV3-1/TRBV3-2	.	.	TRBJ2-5	TGTGCCAGCAGCCTTACTAAGATCCCCCAAGAGACCCAGTACTTC	CASSLTKIPQETQYF
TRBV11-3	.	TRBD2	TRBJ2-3	TGTGCCAGCAGCTCATCGACTAGCTTAGACACAGATACGCAGTATTTT	CASSSSTSLDTDTQYF
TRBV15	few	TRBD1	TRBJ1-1	TGTGCCACCAGCGGTGGGACAGCGAACACTGAAGCTTTCTTT	CATSGGTANTEAFF
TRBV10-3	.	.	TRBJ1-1	TGTGCCATCAGTGAGTCGTCGGCAGGGTCGAACACTGAAGCTTTCTTT	CAISESSAGSNTEAFF
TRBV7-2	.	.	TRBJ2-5	TGTGCCAGCAGCTTAGTGGAGGGTTTCCAAGAGACCCAGTACTTC	CASSLVEGFQETQYF
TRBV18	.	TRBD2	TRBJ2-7	TGTGCCAGCTCGCCAACTAGCGGGGGTACGTACGGGCCTTACGAGCAGTACTTC	CASSPTSGGTYGPYEQYF
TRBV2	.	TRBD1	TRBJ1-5	TGTGCCAGTGAATCGACAGGGGGCGCGGGCAATCAGCCCCAGCATTTT	CASESTGGAGNQPQHF
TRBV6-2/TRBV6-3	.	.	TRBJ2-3	TGTGCCAGCAGTTATTCACAGGGAGGGGTGAATACGCAGTATTTT	CASSYSQGGVNTQYF
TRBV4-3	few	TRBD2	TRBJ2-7	TGCGCCAGCAGCCTGGGACTAGCGGGGGAGGGGGAGCAGTACTTC	CASSLGLAGEGEQYF
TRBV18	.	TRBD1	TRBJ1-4	TGTGCCAGCTCACAAGGGGGCGAAGAAAAACTGTTTTTT	CASSQGGEEKLFF
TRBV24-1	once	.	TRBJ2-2	TGTGCCACCAGTGACCCATCCACCGGGGAGCTGTTTTTT	CATSDPSTGELFF
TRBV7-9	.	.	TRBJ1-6	TGTGCCAGCAGCGGGGGGGTATCTAATTCACCCCTCCACTTT	CASSGGVSNSPLHF
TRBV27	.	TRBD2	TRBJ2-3	TGTGCCAGCAAAATGGGACTAGCGGGGGAAGCGACTGCGCAGTATTTT	CASKMGLAGEATAQYF
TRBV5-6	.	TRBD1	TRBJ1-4	TGTGCCAGCAGCCCGGACAGGGGGTTGACTAATGAAAAACTGTTTTTT	CASSPDRGLTNEKLFF
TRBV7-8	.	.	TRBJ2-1	TGTGCCAGCAGCTTAGCCGGGGGTTCGACCTACAATGAGCAGTTCTTC	CASSLAGGSTYNEQFF
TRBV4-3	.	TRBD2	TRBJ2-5	TGCGCCAGCAGCCCCGGACTAGCGGGATGGGAGACCCAGTACTTC	CASSPGLAGWETQYF
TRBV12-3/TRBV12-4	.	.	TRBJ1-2	TGTGCCAGCACCAACGTCGGGGGCTACACCTTC	CASTNVGGYTF
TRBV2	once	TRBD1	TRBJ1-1	TGTGCCAGCAGTGAATTCCCAGGGGGCGGTGCTTTCTTT	CASSEFPGGGAFF
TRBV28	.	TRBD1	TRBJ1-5	TGTGCCAGCGAGACAGGGGTAGAGGTGCAGCCCCAGCATTTT	CASETGVEVQPQHF
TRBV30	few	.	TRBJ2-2	TGTGCCTTGGCGGGGAACACCGGGGAGCTGTTTTTT	CALAGNTGELFF
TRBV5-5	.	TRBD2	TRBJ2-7	TGTGCCAGCAGCTTGGTAGCTAGCGGAGCCTACGAGCAGTACTTC	CASSLVASGAYEQYF
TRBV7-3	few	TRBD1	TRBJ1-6	TGTGCCAGCAGCTCAGACAGGGTTTCACCCCTCCACTTT	CASSSDRVSPLHF
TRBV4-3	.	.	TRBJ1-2	TGCGCCAGCAGCCAAGATAGGGGATTAGGGGGCTACACCTTC	CASSQDRGLGGYTF
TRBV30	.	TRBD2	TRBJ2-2	TGTGCCTGTACCCCAACGGGAGGGTCGCGAACCGGGGAGCTGTTTTTT	CACTPTGGSRTGELFF
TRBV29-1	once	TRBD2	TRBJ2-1	TGCAGCTTCAGCGGGGGGGTCTACAATGAGCAGTTCTTC	CSFSGGVYNEQFF
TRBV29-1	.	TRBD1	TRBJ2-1	TGCAGCGCAGACAGGGGAGACTACAATGAGCAGTTCTTC	CSADRGDYNEQFF
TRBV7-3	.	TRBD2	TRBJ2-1	TGTGCCAGCAGCTCCTCCGGGACTAGTCACTACAATGAGCAGTTCTTC	CASSSSGTSHYNEQFF
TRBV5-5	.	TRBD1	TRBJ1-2	TGTGCCAGCAGCGGAACAGGGGACGGGAGCGGCTACACCTTC	CASSGTGDGSGYTF
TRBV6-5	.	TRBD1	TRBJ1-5	TGTGCCAGCAGGACCGGGACAGGGGATCAGCCCCAGCATTTT	CASRTGTGDQPQHF
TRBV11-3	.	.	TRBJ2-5	TGTGCCAGCAGCTTAGACCCGACAGAAGAGACCCAGTACTTC	CASSLDPTEETQYF
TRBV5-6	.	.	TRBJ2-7	TGTGCCAGCAGCTCTCAATCGAGTATTGGCTACGAGCAGTACTTC	CASSSQSSIGYEQYF
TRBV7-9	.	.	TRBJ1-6	TGTGCCAGCAGCTTAGTCGGGAAGGGTTCACCCCTCCACTTT	CASSLVGKGSPLHF
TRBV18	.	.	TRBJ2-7	TGTGCCAGCTCACCAGAGGAGGACGAGCAGTACTTC	CASSPEEDEQYF
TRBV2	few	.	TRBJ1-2	TGTGCCAGCAGCTTCGCGGGGGGCAGCCAGCCGAGTGGCTACACCTTC	CASSFAGGSQPSGYTF
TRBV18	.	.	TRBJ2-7	TGTGCCAGCTCACCTGGCAGGGACAACGAGCAGTACTTC	CASSPGRDNEQYF
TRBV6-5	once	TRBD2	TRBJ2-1	TGTGCCAGCAGCCCCATGCGGGGGGGCGACAATGAGCAGTTCTTC	CASSPMRGGDNEQFF
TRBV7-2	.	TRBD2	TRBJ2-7	TGTGCCAGCAGCCCGCAGACTAGCGGGAGTTCCTACGAGCAGTACTTC	CASSPQTSGSSYEQYF
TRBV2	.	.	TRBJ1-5	TGTGCCAGCAGTGAGGTAGATCAGCCCCAGCATTTT	CASSEVDQPQHF
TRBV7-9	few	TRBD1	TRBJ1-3	TGTGCCAGCAGTCCCCAGGGGGCGTCTGGAAACACCATATATTTT	CASSPQGASGNTIYF
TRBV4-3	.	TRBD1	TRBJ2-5	TGCGCCAGCAGCCAAGATCCCGCAGGGGGAGAGACCCAGTACTTC	CASSQDPAGGETQYF
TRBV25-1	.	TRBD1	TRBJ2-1	TGTGCCAGCAGAGGGACAGGGACTTACAATGAGCAGTTCTTC	CASRGTGTYNEQFF
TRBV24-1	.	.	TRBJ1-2	TGTGCCACCAGTGGGGCGGGTCGCAACTATGACTACACCTTC	CATSGAGRNYDYTF
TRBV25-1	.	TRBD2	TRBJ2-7	TGTGCCAGTGGGCCCGGCGGGAGTCGGTACGAGCAGTACTTC	CASGPGGSRYEQYF
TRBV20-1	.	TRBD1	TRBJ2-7	TGCAGTGCTAGTTCGGACAGGACCTACGAGCAGTACTTC	CSASSDRTYEQYF
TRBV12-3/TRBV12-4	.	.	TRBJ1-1	TGTGCCAGCAGTACCGGGACTACCATAGCTTTCTTT	CASSTGTTIAFF
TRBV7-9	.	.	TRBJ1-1	TGTGCCAGCAGCCCCTGGCGCGGGGCGAGGACTGAAGCTTTCTTT	CASSPWRGARTEAFF
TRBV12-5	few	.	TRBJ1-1	TGTGCTAGTGGTTTGACAGAGAACACTGAAGCTTTCTTT	CASGLTENTEAFF
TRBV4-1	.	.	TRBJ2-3	TGCGCCAGCAGCCAACCACTGATACGCACAGATACGCAGTATTTT	CASSQPLIRTDTQYF
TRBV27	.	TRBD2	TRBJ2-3	TGTGCCACTAGAGGACTAGCGGGACACACAGATACGCAGTATTTT	CATRGLAGHTDTQYF